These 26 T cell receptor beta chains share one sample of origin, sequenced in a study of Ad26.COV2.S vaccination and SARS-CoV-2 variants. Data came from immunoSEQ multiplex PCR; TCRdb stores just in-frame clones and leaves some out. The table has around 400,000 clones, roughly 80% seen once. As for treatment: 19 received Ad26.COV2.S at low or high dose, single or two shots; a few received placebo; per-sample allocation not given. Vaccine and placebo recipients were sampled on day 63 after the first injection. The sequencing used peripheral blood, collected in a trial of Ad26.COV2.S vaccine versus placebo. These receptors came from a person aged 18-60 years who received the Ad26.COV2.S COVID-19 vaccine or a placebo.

CDR3: CACGLAGTDTQYF. The DNA for the CDR3 is TGTGCCTGTGGACTAGCGGGGACAGATACGCAGTATTTT. The chain joins TRBV7-7 to TRBJ2-3; 12 positions agree with TRBD2. V dropped 11 bases and J dropped 3; count of bases not matched to a gene: 3. Germline assignment: CDR1 SSHAT and CDR2 FNYEAQ (reference sequence). The CDR3 contains 13 residues.

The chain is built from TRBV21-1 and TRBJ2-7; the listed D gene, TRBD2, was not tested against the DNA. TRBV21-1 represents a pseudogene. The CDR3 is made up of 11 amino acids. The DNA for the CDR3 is TGTGCCAGCAGCAAAGCTGGGTCAACGGGCTTC. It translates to CASSKAGSTGF.

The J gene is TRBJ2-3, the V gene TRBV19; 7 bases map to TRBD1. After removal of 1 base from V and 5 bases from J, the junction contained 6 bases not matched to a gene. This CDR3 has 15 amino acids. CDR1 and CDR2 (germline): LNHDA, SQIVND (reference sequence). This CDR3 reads CASSIGGQFLDTQYF. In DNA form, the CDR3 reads TGTGCCAGTAGTATAGGGGGACAGTTTTTAGATACGCAGTATTTT.

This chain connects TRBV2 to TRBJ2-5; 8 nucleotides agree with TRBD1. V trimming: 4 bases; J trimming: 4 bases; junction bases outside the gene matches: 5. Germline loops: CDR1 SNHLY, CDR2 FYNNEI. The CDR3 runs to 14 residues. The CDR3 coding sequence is TGTGCCAGCAGTGGACAGGGGCGGGGAGAGACCCAGTACTTC. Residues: CASSGQGRGETQYF. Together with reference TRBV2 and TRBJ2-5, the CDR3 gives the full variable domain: EPEVTQTPSHQVTQMGQEVILRCVPISNHLYFYWYRQILGQKVEFLVSFYNNEISEKSEIFDDQFSVERPDGSNFTLKIRSTKLEDSAMYFCASSGQGRGETQYFGPGTRLLVL.

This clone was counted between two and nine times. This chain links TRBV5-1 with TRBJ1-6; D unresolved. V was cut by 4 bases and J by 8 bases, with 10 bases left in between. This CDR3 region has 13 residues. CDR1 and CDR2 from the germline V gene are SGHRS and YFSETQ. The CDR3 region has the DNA TGCGCCAGCAGCCAGGACCCTTATTCACCCCTCCACTTT. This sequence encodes CASSQDPYSPLHF.

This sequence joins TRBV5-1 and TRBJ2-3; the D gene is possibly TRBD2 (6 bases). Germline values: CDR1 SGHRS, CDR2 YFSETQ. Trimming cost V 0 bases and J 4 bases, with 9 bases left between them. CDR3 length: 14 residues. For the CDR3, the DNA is TGCGCCAGCAGCTTGGAAGGGGAGGCAGATACGCAGTATTTT. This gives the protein CASSLEGEADTQYF. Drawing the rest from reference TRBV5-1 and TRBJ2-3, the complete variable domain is KAGVTQTPRYLIKTRGQQVTLSCSPISGHRSVSWYQQTPGQGLQFLFEYFSETQRNKGNFPGRFSGRQFSNSRSEMNVSTLELGDSALYLCASSLEGEADTQYFGPGTRLTVL.

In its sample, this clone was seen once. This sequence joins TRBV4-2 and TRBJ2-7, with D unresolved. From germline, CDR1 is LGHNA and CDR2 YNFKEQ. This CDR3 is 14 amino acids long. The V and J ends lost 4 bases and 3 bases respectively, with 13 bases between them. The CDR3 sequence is CASSPPGRSYEQYF. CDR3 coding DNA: TGTGCCAGCAGCCCCCCCGGCAGGAGCTACGAGCAGTACTTC.

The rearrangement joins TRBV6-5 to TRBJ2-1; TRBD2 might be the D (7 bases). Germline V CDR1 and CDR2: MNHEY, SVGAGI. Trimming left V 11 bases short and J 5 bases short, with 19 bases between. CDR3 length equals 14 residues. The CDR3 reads CAREAGVADNEQFF. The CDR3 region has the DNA TGTGCCCGGGAGGCAGGGGTTGCGGACAATGAGCAGTTCTTC.

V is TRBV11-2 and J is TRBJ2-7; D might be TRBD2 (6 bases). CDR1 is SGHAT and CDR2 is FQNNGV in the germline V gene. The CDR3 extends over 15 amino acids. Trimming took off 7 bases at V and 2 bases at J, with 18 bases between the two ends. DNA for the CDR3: TGTGCCAGCACCCCGGGACTTGGAAGTACCTACGAGCAGTACTTC. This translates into CASTPGLGSTYEQYF. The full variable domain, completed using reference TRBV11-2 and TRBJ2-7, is EAGVAQSPRYKIIEKRQSVAFWCNPISGHATLYWYQQILGQGPKLLIQFQNNGVVDDSQLPKDRFSAERLKGVDSTLKIQPAKLEDSAVYLCASTPGLGSTYEQYFGPGTRLTVT.

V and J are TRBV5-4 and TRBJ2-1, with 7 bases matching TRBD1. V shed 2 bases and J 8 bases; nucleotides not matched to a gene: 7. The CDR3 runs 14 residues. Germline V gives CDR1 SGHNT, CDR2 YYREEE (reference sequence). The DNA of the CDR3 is TGTGCCAGCAGCTTAAAACAGGGGAACGATGAGCAGTTCTTC. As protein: CASSLKQGNDEQFF.

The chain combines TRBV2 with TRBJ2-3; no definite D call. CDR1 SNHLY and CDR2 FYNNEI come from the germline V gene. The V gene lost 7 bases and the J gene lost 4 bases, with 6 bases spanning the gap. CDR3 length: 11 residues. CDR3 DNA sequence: TGTGCCAGCATGGCCGCAGATACGCAGTATTTT. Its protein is CASMAADTQYF.

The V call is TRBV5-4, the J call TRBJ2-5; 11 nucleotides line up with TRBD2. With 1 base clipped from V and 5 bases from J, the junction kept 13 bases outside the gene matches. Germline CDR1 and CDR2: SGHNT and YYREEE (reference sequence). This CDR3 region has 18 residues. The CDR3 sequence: CASSLTRLAGGGGETQYF. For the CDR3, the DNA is TGTGCCAGCAGCTTGACCCGGCTAGCGGGGGGTGGAGGTGAGACCCAGTACTTC. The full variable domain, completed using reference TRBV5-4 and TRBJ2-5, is ETGVTQSPTHLIKTRGQQVTLRCSSQSGHNTVSWYQQALGQGPQFIFQYYREEENGRGNFPPRFSGLQFPNYSSELNVNALELDDSALYLCASSLTRLAGGGGETQYFGPGTRLLVL.

The CDR3 nucleotides are TGTGCCAGCAGCCTAGCGGGGCCCTCTGGGGCCAACGTCCTGACTTTC. Residues: CASSLAGPSGANVLTF. V and J are TRBV6-2 or TRBV6-3 and TRBJ2-6; 9 bases fit TRBD2. With V trimmed by 6 bases and J by 0 bases, 3 bases remained unmatched. This CDR3 comprises 16 residues. Germline V gene data show CDR1 as MNHEY and CDR2 as SVGEGT.

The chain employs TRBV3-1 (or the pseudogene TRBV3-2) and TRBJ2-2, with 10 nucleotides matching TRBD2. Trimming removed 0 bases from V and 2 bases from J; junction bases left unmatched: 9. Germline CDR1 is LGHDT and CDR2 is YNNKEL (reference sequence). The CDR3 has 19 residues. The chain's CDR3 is CASSQESPGLALNTGELFF. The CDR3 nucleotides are TGTGCCAGCAGCCAAGAATCCCCGGGACTAGCGCTTAACACCGGGGAGCTGTTTTTT.

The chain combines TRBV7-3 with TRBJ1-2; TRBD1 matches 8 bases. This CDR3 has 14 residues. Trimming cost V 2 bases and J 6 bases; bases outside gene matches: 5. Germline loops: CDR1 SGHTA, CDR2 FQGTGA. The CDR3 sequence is CASSLGVRGHGYTF. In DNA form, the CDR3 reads TGTGCCAGCAGCTTAGGCGTCAGGGGGCATGGCTACACCTTC.

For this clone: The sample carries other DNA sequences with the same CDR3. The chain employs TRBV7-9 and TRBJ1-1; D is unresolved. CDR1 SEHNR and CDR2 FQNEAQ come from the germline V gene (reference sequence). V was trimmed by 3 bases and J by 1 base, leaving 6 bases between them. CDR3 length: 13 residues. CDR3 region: CASSFGGNTEAFF. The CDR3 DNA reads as TGTGCCAGCAGCTTCGGTGGGAACACTGAAGCTTTCTTT.

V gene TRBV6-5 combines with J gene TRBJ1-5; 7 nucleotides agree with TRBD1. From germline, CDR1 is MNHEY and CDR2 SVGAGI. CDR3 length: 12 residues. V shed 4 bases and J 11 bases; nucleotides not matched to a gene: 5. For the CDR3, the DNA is TGTGCCAGCAGTTTAACAGGGGCGACCCAGCATTTT. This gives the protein CASSLTGATQHF.

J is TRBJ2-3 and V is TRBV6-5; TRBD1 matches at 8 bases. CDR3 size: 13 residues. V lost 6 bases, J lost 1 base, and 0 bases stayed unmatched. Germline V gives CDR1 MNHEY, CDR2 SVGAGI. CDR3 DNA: TGTGCCAGCAGGACAGGGGGCACAGATACGCAGTATTTT. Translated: CASRTGGTDTQYF.

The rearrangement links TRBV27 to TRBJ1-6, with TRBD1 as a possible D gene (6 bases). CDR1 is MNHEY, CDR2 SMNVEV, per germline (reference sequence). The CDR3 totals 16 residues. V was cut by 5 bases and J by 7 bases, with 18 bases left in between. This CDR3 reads CASSLYSGQGNSPLHF. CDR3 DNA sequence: TGTGCCAGCAGTCTATATTCGGGGCAGGGGAATTCACCCCTCCACTTT.

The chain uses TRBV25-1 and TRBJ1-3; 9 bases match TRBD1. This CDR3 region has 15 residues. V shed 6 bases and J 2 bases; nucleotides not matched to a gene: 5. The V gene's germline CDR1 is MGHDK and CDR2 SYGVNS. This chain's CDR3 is CASSHDRGTGNTIYF. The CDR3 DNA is TGTGCCAGCAGCCATGACAGGGGGACTGGAAACACCATATATTTT.

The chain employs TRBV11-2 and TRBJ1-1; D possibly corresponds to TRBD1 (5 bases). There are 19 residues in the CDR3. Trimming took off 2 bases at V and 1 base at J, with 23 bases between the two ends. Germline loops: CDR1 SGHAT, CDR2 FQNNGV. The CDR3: CASSLSRSTSGLGNTEAFF. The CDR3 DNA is TGTGCCAGCAGCTTAAGTAGATCGACCTCGGGGCTGGGGAACACTGAAGCTTTCTTT.

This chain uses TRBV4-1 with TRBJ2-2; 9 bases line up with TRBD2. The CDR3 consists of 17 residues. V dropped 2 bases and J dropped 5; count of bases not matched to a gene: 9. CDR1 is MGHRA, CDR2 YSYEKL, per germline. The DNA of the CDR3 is TGCGCCAGCAGCCAACCCGTAGCGGGAGAGGGTACCGGGGAGCTGTTTTTT. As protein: CASSQPVAGEGTGELFF.

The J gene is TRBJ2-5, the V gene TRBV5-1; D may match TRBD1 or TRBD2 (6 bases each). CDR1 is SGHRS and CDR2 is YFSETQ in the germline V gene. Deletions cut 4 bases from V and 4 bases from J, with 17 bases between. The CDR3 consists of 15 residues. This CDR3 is CASSPTRGGGETQYF. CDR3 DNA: TGCGCCAGCAGCCCGACTAGAGGAGGGGGAGAGACCCAGTACTTC.

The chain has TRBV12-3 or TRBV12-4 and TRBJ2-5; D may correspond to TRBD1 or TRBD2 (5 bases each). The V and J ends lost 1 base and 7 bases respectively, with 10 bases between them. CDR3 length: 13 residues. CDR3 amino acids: CASSLVGEGTQYF. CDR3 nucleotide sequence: TGTGCCAGCAGTTTAGTGGGGGAAGGGACCCAGTACTTC.

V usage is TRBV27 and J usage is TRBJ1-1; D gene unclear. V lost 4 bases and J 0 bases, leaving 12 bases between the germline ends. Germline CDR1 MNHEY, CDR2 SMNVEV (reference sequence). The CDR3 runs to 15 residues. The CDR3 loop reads CASSSSGLLNTEAFF. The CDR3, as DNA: TGTGCCAGCAGTTCCTCCGGGCTATTGAACACTGAAGCTTTCTTT.

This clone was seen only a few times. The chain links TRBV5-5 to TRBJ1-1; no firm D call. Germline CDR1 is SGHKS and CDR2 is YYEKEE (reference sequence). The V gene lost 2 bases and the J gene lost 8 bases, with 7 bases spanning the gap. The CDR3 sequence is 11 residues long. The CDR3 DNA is TGTGCCAGCAGCTTAAAGTCGGAAGCTTTCTTT. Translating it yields CASSLKSEAFF.